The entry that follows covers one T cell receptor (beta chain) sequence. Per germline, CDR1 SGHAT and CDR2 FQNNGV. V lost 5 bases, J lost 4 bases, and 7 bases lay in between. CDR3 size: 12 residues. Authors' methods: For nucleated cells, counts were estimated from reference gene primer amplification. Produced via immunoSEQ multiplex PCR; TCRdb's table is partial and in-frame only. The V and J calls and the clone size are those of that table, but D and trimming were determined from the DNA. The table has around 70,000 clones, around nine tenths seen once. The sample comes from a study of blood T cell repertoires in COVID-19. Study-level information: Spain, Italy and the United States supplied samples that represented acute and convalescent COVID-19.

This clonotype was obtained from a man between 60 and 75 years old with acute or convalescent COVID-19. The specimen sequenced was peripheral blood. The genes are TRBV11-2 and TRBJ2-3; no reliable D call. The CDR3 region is CASSLTSDTQYF. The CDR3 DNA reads TGTGCCAGCAGCCTAACCTCAGATACGCAGTATTTT.